The source of this T cell receptor beta chain is a study of cytomegalovirus exposure and HLA in healthy donors. Points from the study as a whole: V- and J-gene trimming in TCR beta was tied to a missense DCLRE1C variant by an analysis performed later. A cluster of highly shared sequence variants was likely a sequencing artifact.

Trimming at V came to 4 bases and at J to 3 bases, leaving 10 bases not matched to a gene. The germline V gene encodes CDR1 SNHLY and CDR2 FYNNEI. This CDR3 is 16 amino acids long. Regarding this clone: Its antigen remains unidentified.

Vbeta (60) and Jbeta (13) primers were used in the PCR. Sequencing used immunoSEQ multiplex PCR; TCRdb keeps in-frame clones, though not all of them. The repertoire consists of 130,000 or so clones, with roughly 80% occurring once and the leading ten covering around 3.2%. Sequencing used PBMCs. The chain couples TRBV2 to TRBJ1-2, with 8 bases aligning to TRBD1. The clonotype originates from a man aged 40-50 years in good health and CMV-seronegative. The CDR3 region is CASSGLGQGQYYGYTF. The CDR3 DNA reads as TGTGCCAGCAGTGGGCTTGGACAGGGACAATACTATGGCTACACCTTC.